This passage covers 31 T cell receptor beta chains from one sample sequenced in a study of CD8+CD57+ T cells in acquired aplastic anemia. It was genomic DNA that served as the template for profiling TCR beta VDJ and CDR3. A single record per CDR3 protein comes from TCRdb applying MiXCR to the reads. The table has some 200,000 distinct CDR3 sequences, roughly half seen once. Selection for sequencing was limited to patients who had shown CD8+CD57+ cell expansion by flow cytometry. The specimen sequenced was sorted CD4+, CD8+, or CD8+CD57+ T cells (not recorded which) from PBMCs. The source of these receptors is a human donor with aplastic anemia.

This clonotype was picked up one time. The chain combines TRBV25-1 with TRBJ2-5, with a weak D call TRBD1 (6 bases). CDR1 and CDR2 from the germline V gene are MGHDK and SYGVNS. This CDR3 is built from 14 residues. V was pared by 4 bases and J by 1 base, with 10 bases between. CDR3: CASSGAGAQETQYF. Written as DNA, the CDR3 is TGTGCCAGCAGTGGGGCAGGGGCCCAAGAGACCCAGTACTTC.

The chain has TRBV12-3 or TRBV12-4 and TRBJ2-5, with 11 bases that match TRBD1. With 1 base clipped from V and 5 bases from J, the junction kept 0 bases outside the gene matches. The CDR3 sequence is 14 residues long. The CDR3 bases are TGTGCCAGCAGTTTAGGGGACAGGGGGGAGACCCAGTACTTC. This sequence encodes CASSLGDRGETQYF.

The chain uses TRBV7-9 and TRBJ2-7; no clear D gene. This CDR3 has 15 amino acids. V was cut by 6 bases and J by 4 bases, with 19 bases left in between. The germline V gene has CDR1 SEHNR and CDR2 FQNEAQ (reference sequence). The CDR3 coding sequence is TGTGCCAGCAGACCCCAGACCGGCGCCCCGTACGAGCAGTACTTC. This translates into CASRPQTGAPYEQYF.

Only one count was recorded for this clonotype. The rearrangement links TRBV11-2 to TRBJ2-7; 8 bases are a match to TRBD1. Germline values: CDR1 SGHAT, CDR2 FQNNGV. After removal of 5 bases from V and 2 bases from J, the junction contained 5 bases not matched to a gene. CDR3 length: 14 residues. CDR3 residues: CASSVSTGAYEQYF. In nucleotides, the CDR3 is TGTGCCAGCAGCGTCTCGACAGGGGCCTACGAGCAGTACTTC.

J is TRBJ2-4 and V is TRBV6-5; 10 nucleotides match TRBD2. This CDR3 comprises 19 residues. The J segment lost 1 base and the V segment lost 6 bases, leaving 15 bases of the junction unmatched. Germline V gene sequence: CDR1 MNHEY, CDR2 SVGAGI. In DNA, the CDR3 is TGTGCCAGCAGCCCAAGGGGACTAGCGTCCCCCGGGGCCAAAAACATTCAGTACTTC. Protein sequence: CASSPRGLASPGAKNIQYF.

This clonotype was detected only once. The V gene is TRBV12-3 or TRBV12-4, the J gene TRBJ2-7; the match to TRBD2 covers 8 bases. The CDR3 contains 20 residues. V shed 3 bases, J shed 5 bases, and the junction held 24 bases outside the gene matches. The chain's CDR3 is CASSFIRETSEVDGSHEQYF. In nucleotides, the CDR3 is TGTGCCAGCAGTTTTATTCGAGAGACTAGCGAGGTTGACGGTTCCCACGAGCAGTACTTC.

Only a few counts were recorded for this clonotype. Mismatch with germline at one junction end may stem from a read error. The chain links TRBV9 to TRBJ1-3; D ambiguous. The CDR3 covers 14 residues. Germline V gene lookup returns CDR1 SGDLS and CDR2 YYNGEE. CDR3 loop: CASSSRAQGNTIYF. CDR3 nucleotides: TGTGCTAGCAGCTCCCGGGCACAAGGAAACACCATATATTTT.

The CDR3 spells CSARDRGTRRSNTEAFF. The CDR3 DNA reads as TGCAGTGCTAGAGATAGGGGGACAAGACGATCGAACACTGAAGCTTTCTTT. The chain employs TRBV20-1 and TRBJ1-1, with D maybe TRBD1 (6 bases). V was cut by 0 bases and J by 1 base, with 18 bases left in between. Per germline, CDR1 DFQATT and CDR2 SNEGSKA (reference sequence). The CDR3 covers 17 residues.

This clonotype was counted ten times or more. The chain employs TRBV20-1 and TRBJ2-3, with 10 bases identical to TRBD1. From germline, CDR1 is DFQATT and CDR2 SNEGSKA (reference sequence). V was clipped by 3 bases and J by 6 bases; unmatched bases: 6. The CDR3 extends over 14 amino acids. CDR3 protein: CSASRRQGADTQYF. The CDR3 coding sequence is TGCAGTGCTAGTAGGCGACAGGGGGCTGATACGCAGTATTTT.

There are many counts of this clonotype. The chain employs TRBV5-1 and TRBJ2-7; 11 positions agree with TRBD2. CDR1 is SGHRS and CDR2 is YFSETQ in the germline V gene. The CDR3 consists of 16 residues. Trimming took 4 bases from V and 3 from J; bases not matched to a gene: 9. The CDR3 is CASSPRRLAGIYEQYF. CDR3 DNA sequence: TGCGCCAGCAGCCCTCGGCGACTAGCGGGAATCTACGAGCAGTACTTC. The full variable domain, in which reference TRBV5-1 and TRBJ2-7 provide the parts outside the CDR3, is KAGVTQTPRYLIKTRGQQVTLSCSPISGHRSVSWYQQTPGQGLQFLFEYFSETQRNKGNFPGRFSGRQFSNSRSEMNVSTLELGDSALYLCASSPRRLAGIYEQYFGPGTRLTVT.

J is TRBJ1-2 and V is TRBV10-3; possibly TRBD1 for D (5 bases). The CDR3 has 13 residues. Germline CDR1 reads ENHRY; CDR2 reads SYGVKD. Trimming took off 4 bases at V and 2 bases at J, with 8 bases between the two ends. DNA of the CDR3: TGTGCCATCAGTGTACAGGAGAACTATGGCTACACCTTC. Translation: CAISVQENYGYTF.

This clonotype was detected a few times. A read error may produce the germline difference seen at one junction end. The chain links TRBV24-1 to TRBJ2-3; TRBD1 matches at 8 bases. Germline values: CDR1 KGHDR, CDR2 SFDVKD. The CDR3 spans 13 residues. CDR3 in DNA: TGTGCCACCGGTGAGACAGGGGCGGATACGCAGTATTTT. Its protein is CATGETGADTQYF.

Of note for this clonotype: A much more abundant neighbour one base away suggests this may be a read error. V usage is TRBV4-3 and J usage is TRBJ2-1; D gene ambiguous. There are 16 residues in the CDR3. Germline V gene sequence: CDR1 LGHNA, CDR2 YSLEER. With 4 bases removed from V and 0 bases from J, the gap between germline ends came to 13 bases. The CDR3 coding sequence is TGCGCCAGCAGCCGAGGATACGGTAGCTCCTACAATGAGCAGTTCTTC. Protein product: CASSRGYGSSYNEQFF.

This clonotype was detected a few times. The V gene is TRBV18, the J gene TRBJ2-7, with D maybe TRBD1 (7 bases). The CDR3 covers 14 residues. Germline CDR1 KGHSH, CDR2 LQKENI. Trimming removed 3 bases at V and 4 bases at J, with 13 bases between. This chain's CDR3 is CASSPRQGGYEQYF. CDR3 DNA: TGTGCCAGCTCACCCCGGCAGGGGGGATACGAGCAGTACTTC. Filled out from reference TRBV18 and TRBJ2-7, the complete variable domain reads NAGVMQNPRHLVRRRGQEARLRCSPMKGHSHVYWYRQLPEEGLKFMVYLQKENIIDESGMPKERFSAEFPKEGPSILRIQQVVRGDSAAYFCASSPRQGGYEQYFGPGTRLTVT.

This clonotype was counted a single time. The chain employs TRBV29-1 and TRBJ1-2, with 7 bases identical to TRBD1. This CDR3 comprises 12 residues. The V gene end was trimmed by 6 bases and the J gene end by 7 bases; junction bases not matched to a gene: 8. Germline CDR1 SQVTM, CDR2 ANQGSEA. Written as DNA, the CDR3 is TGCAGCGTCGCGACAGGGAACCGTGGCTACACCTTC. Translated: CSVATGNRGYTF.

This clonotype was detected many times. With a much larger clone just one base away, this may be a read error. The chain has TRBV10-3 and TRBJ2-7; D possibly corresponds to TRBD2 (6 bases). This CDR3 contains 16 residues. Germline lookup yields CDR1 ENHRY and CDR2 SYGVKD. For the CDR3, the DNA is TGTGCCATCAGTGAGTCGAGCGGGTCTAACTCCTACGGGCAGTACTTC. Protein: CAISESSGSNSYGQYF.

This clonotype was observed many times. The chain uses TRBV6-2 or TRBV6-3 and TRBJ2-7, with 9 positions matching TRBD2. With 2 bases clipped from V and 3 bases from J, the junction kept 5 bases outside the gene matches. CDR1 MNHEY and CDR2 SVGEGT come from the germline V gene. The CDR3 contains 15 residues. In DNA, the CDR3 is TGTGCCAGCAGTTACGGGCGGGAGGGCCTCTACGAGCAGTACTTC. Translation: CASSYGREGLYEQYF.

This clonotype has a count of ten or more. V gene TRBV5-4 combines with J gene TRBJ2-1; no reliable D call. V lost 1 base, J lost 3 bases, and 8 bases lay in between. CDR1 SGHNT and CDR2 YYREEE come from the germline V gene (reference sequence). The CDR3 runs 14 residues. The CDR3 nucleotides are TGTGCCAGCAGCTTGATGACGGGCTACAATGAGCAGTTCTTC. Encoded protein: CASSLMTGYNEQFF.

This clonotype appeared many times. The V call is TRBV20-1, the J call TRBJ2-6, with 10 bases matching TRBD1. Germline CDR1 is DFQATT and CDR2 is SNEGSKA (reference sequence). CDR3 length equals 15 residues. Trimming at V came to 5 bases and at J to 7 bases, leaving 8 bases not matched to a gene. This chain's CDR3 is CSAENRDRGANVLTF. DNA for the CDR3: TGCAGTGCTGAAAACCGGGACAGGGGTGCCAACGTCCTGACTTTC.

This clonotype was seen a handful of times. V usage is TRBV5-1 and J usage is TRBJ2-2, with 12 nucleotides matching TRBD2. Germline CDR1 SGHRS, CDR2 YFSETQ. The J segment lost 5 bases and the V segment lost 4 bases, leaving 6 bases of the junction unmatched. CDR3 length: 16 residues. The CDR3 is CASSPAGTSGTGELFF. DNA for the CDR3: TGCGCCAGCAGCCCCGCGGGGACTAGCGGGACCGGGGAGCTGTTTTTT.

The chain is built from TRBV7-2 and TRBJ2-5; D not certain. This CDR3 comprises 14 residues. V was trimmed by 5 bases and J by 7 bases, leaving 17 bases between them. Germline values: CDR1 SGHTA, CDR2 FQGNSA. CDR3 protein: CASSADLLVGTQYF. CDR3 nucleotides: TGTGCCAGCAGCGCTGACCTCCTCGTGGGGACCCAGTACTTC.

A note on this clonotype: Since a much larger clone is just one base distant, this may be a read error. V gene TRBV9 combines with J gene TRBJ2-3; TRBD2 matches 9 bases. Looked up from germline, CDR1 is SGDLS and CDR2 is YYNGEE. The V segment lost 1 base and the J segment 8 bases; nucleotides outside the gene matches: 5. This CDR3 region has 14 residues. Here the CDR3 reads CASSVLAGPGTQYF. DNA of the CDR3: TGTGCCAGCAGCGTACTAGCGGGGCCAGGTACGCAGTATTTT.

The chain joins TRBV9 to TRBJ1-2; TRBD1 aligns across 10 bases. This CDR3 region has 14 residues. With 0 bases clipped from V and 8 bases from J, the junction kept 4 bases outside the gene matches. Germline V lookup: CDR1 SGDLS, CDR2 YYNGEE. The CDR3 nucleotides are TGTGCCAGCAGCGTAGGGACAGGGGGTACGGGCTACACCTTC. It translates to CASSVGTGGTGYTF.

The chain links TRBV2 to TRBJ1-2, with 7 positions matching TRBD1. V was pared by 9 bases and J by 6 bases, with 13 bases of the junction left unmatched. The CDR3 has 14 amino acids. Per the germline V gene, CDR1 is SNHLY and CDR2 is FYNNEI. The CDR3 region is CARTSLRGPDGYTF. Here the CDR3 DNA reads TGTGCCAGAACCTCCCTGAGGGGGCCTGATGGCTACACCTTC.

V and J are TRBV5-4 and TRBJ1-1; no clear D. Germline assignment: CDR1 SGHNT and CDR2 YYREEE (reference sequence). Deletions cut 0 bases from V and 1 base from J, with 7 bases between. CDR3 length: 14 amino acids. DNA of the CDR3: TGTGCCAGCAGCTTGGTATGGGGGAACACTGAAGCTTTCTTT. As protein: CASSLVWGNTEAFF.

J is TRBJ2-1 and V is TRBV20-1, with D hard to call. CDR3 length: 14 amino acids. Germline CDR1 DFQATT, CDR2 SNEGSKA (reference sequence). The V gene lost 0 bases and the J gene lost 8 bases, with 14 bases spanning the gap. The CDR3 coding sequence is TGCAGTGCTAGAGATCCGGCTCTATTTTATGAGCAGTTCTTC. Amino acid sequence: CSARDPALFYEQFF.

A few counts support this clonotype. V usage is TRBV7-9 and J usage is TRBJ1-6, with 7 bases that match TRBD1. The V gene end was trimmed by 6 bases and the J gene end by 9 bases; junction bases not matched to a gene: 5. The CDR3 loop spans 13 amino acids. Germline V gene lookup returns CDR1 SEHNR and CDR2 FQNEAQ (reference sequence). Here the CDR3 reads CASSRGTASPLHF. CDR3 bases: TGTGCCAGCAGTCGCGGGACAGCTTCACCCCTCCACTTT. Full variable domain (rest looked up from reference TRBV7-9 and TRBJ1-6): DTGVSQNPRHKITKRGQNVTFRCDPISEHNRLYWYRQTLGQGPEFLTYFQNEAQLEKSRLLSDRFSAERPKGSFSTLEIQRTEQGDSAMYLCASSRGTASPLHFGNGTRLTVT.

The chain joins TRBV15 to TRBJ1-1, with D uncertain. Germline CDR1 reads LNHNV; CDR2 reads YYDKDF (reference sequence). The CDR3 sequence is 15 residues long. V shed 0 bases and J shed 10 bases, with 18 bases lying between them. The CDR3 nucleotides read TGTGCCACCAGCAGAGAAACGACGAGGGAATCGGTAGCTTTCTTT. Translating it yields CATSRETTRESVAFF. The whole variable domain, remainder taken from reference TRBV15 and TRBJ1-1, is DAMVIQNPRYQVTQFGKPVTLSCSQTLNHNVMYWYQQKSSQAPKLLFHYYDKDFNNEADTPDNFQSRRPNTSFCFLDIRSPGLGDTAMYLCATSRETTRESVAFFGQGTRLTVV.

This clonotype has at least ten counts. The chain joins TRBV7-9 to TRBJ1-6; 8 bases map to TRBD1. CDR3 length: 15 residues. Germline CDR1 is SEHNR and CDR2 is FQNEAQ (reference sequence). The J segment lost 9 bases and the V segment lost 3 bases, leaving 7 bases of the junction unmatched. The DNA of the CDR3 is TGTGCCAGCAGCTTTGAAACAGGGGGGAGTTCACCCCTCCACTTT. It translates to CASSFETGGSSPLHF.

CDR3 sequence: CATSSRTSVVVETQYF. The CDR3 DNA follows: TGTGCCACCAGCTCCCGGACTAGCGTTGTCGTTGAGACCCAGTACTTC. The chain carries TRBV15 and TRBJ2-5; TRBD2 aligns across 9 bases. With V trimmed by 5 bases and J by 5 bases, 12 bases remained unmatched. The CDR3 extends over 16 amino acids. The V gene's germline CDR1 is LNHNV and CDR2 YYDKDF (reference sequence).

The chain has TRBV7-2 and TRBJ2-5; the D is unclear. V was clipped by 5 bases and J by 2 bases, with 12 bases between them. The CDR3 consists of 14 residues. Germline CDR1 reads SGHTA; CDR2 reads FQGNSA. In nucleotides, the CDR3 is TGTGCCAGCAGCCGTAAACCGCAGCAAGAGACCCAGTACTTC. It specifies CASSRKPQQETQYF.